This T cell receptor (beta chain) originates from a study of patients and donors after allogeneic stem cell transplantation (dated by TCRdb to the early 2020s). This clonotype has a count of ten or more. Its recognized antigen is unknown. Within one base of it there is no much larger clone, and no base qualities were kept. The CDR3 spans 18 residues, from the cysteine through the phenylalanine. The entry retains the CDR3 DNA only, 54 bases that are in frame from base 1. CDR1 is given as MDHEN and CDR2 as SYDVKM, both from the germline V gene. At the junction V is shortened by 1 base and J by 2 bases; bases outside the gene matches: 9. The library relied on RT-PCR. TCRdb records NextSeq 550 as the sequencer. TCRdb redid the processing of the public reads, applying fastp at Q25 and MiXCR, and retained in-frame beta chains. One record per CDR3 amino acid sequence lists the most common genes and DNA. This sample gives around 82,000 distinct CDR3 sequences in total; roughly 4.9% of them show up just once. 2.6% of the sample is in the top ten clones.

The receptor was isolated from a human donor who was either an allogeneic HSCT recipient or a stem cell or donor lymphocyte infusion donor (not recorded which). It is not recorded whose cells these are; they may come from a transplant donor. Sequenced input: blood, either unsorted or a sorted T cell fraction (not recorded which). The rearrangement combines TRBV28 with TRBJ2-1; the junction holds 9 bases that match TRBD1. The DNA sequence is given as TGTGCCAGCAGTTTATCCCGCCTTGGACAGGGGACCTACAATGAGCAGTTCTTC. It translates as CASSLSRLGQGTYNEQFF.